This T cell receptor (beta chain) was identified in a study of graft-versus-host responses after intestinal transplantation. Generated by immunoSEQ multiplex PCR, the TCRdb table keeps only in-frame clones and is missing some. The repertoire consists of tens of thousands of clones, with roughly 92% occurring once and the leading ten covering about 6.9%. About this clone: Its antigen is not known.

The posterior iliac crest or another site supplied bone marrow after transplant. Study results and limitations: Early declines in HvG clones that occurred post-transplant were associated with peak circulating GvH clone levels. There were GvH clones found in recipient marrow, and some of them appeared first in ileum or blood.

The source was bone marrow, collected 700 to 850 days after intestinal transplantation. This clonotype originated in a human patient who received an intestinal transplant, so some T cells may come from the graft donor.

The CDR3 DNA sequence: TGTGCCAGCAGTTTCTACGAGCAGTACTTC. Protein: CASSFYEQYF. This chain uses TRBV6-5 with TRBJ2-7, with unresolved D. Germline CDR1 reads MNHEY; CDR2 reads SVGAGI. V lost 4 bases and J lost 3, with 1 base in between. This CDR3 has 10 residues.